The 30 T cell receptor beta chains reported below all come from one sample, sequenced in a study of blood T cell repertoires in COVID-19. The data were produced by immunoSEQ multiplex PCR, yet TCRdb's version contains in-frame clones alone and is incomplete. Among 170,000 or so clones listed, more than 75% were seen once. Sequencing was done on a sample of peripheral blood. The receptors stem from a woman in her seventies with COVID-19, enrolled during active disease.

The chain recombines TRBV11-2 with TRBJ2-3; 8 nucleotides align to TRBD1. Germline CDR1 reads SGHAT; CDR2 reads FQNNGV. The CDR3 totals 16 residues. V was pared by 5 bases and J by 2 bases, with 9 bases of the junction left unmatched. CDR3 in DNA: TGTGCCAGCAGCAAGCGGACAGGGACCAACACAGATACGCAGTATTTT. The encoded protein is CASSKRTGTNTDTQYF.

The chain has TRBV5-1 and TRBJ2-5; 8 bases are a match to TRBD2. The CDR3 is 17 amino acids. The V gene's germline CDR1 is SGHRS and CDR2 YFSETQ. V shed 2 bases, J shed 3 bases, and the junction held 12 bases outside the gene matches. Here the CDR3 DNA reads TGCGCCAGCAGCTTTGGAAAACTAGCGGCTTATAAAGAGACCCAGTACTTC. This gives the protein CASSFGKLAAYKETQYF.

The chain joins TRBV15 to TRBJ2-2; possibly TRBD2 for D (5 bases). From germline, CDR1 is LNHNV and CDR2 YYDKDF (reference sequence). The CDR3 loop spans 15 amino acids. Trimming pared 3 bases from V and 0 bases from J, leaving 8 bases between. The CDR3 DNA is TGTGCCACCAGCAGGTGGGAGTCGAACACCGGGGAGCTGTTTTTT. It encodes CATSRWESNTGELFF.

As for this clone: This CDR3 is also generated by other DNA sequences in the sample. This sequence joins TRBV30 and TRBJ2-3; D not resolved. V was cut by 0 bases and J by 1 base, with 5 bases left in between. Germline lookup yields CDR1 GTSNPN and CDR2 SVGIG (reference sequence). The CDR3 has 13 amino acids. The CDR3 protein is CAWSVGGTDTQYF. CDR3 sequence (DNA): TGTGCCTGGAGTGTAGGAGGCACAGATACGCAGTATTTT.

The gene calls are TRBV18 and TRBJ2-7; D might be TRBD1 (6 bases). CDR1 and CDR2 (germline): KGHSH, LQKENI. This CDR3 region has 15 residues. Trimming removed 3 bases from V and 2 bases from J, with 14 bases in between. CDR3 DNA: TGTGCCAGCTCACCGGACAGTATAATCCCCTACGAGCAGTACTTC. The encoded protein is CASSPDSIIPYEQYF. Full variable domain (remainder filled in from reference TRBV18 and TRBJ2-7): NAGVMQNPRHLVRRRGQEARLRCSPMKGHSHVYWYRQLPEEGLKFMVYLQKENIIDESGMPKERFSAEFPKEGPSILRIQQVVRGDSAAYFCASSPDSIIPYEQYFGPGTRLTVT.

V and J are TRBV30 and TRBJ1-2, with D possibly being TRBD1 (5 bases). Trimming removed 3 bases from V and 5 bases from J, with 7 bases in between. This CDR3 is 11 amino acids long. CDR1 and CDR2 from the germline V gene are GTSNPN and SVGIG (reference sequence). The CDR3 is CAWRGRYGYTF. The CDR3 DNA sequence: TGTGCCTGGAGGGGGCGGTATGGCTACACCTTC.

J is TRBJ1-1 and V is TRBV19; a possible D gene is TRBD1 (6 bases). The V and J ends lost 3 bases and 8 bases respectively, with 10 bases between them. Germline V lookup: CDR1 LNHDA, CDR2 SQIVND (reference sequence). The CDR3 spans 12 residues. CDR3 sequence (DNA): TGTGCCAGTAGTATGAGAGGGGGAGAAGCTTTCTTT. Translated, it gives CASSMRGGEAFF. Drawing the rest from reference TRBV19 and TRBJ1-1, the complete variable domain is DGGITQSPKYLFRKEGQNVTLSCEQNLNHDAMYWYRQDPGQGLRLIYYSQIVNDFQKGDIAEGYSVSREKKESFPLTVTSAQKNPTAFYLCASSMRGGEAFFGQGTRLTVV.

The CDR3 is CASSQGTSGLSGTGELFF. The CDR3 DNA sequence: TGTGCCAGCAGCCAGGGGACTAGCGGCCTCTCAGGGACCGGGGAGCTGTTTTTT. The chain employs TRBV3-1 (or the pseudogene TRBV3-2) and TRBJ2-2; the match to TRBD2 covers 11 bases. The CDR3 runs 18 residues. With V trimmed by 3 bases and J by 5 bases, 11 bases remained unmatched. Germline values: CDR1 LGHDT, CDR2 YNNKEL (reference sequence).

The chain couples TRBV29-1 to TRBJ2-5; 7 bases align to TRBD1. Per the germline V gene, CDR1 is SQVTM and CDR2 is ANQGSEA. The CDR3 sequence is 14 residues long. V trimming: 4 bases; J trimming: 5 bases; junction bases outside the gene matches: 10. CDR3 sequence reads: CSVALTGSAETQYF. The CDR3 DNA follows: TGCAGCGTTGCTTTGACAGGGTCCGCCGAGACCCAGTACTTC.

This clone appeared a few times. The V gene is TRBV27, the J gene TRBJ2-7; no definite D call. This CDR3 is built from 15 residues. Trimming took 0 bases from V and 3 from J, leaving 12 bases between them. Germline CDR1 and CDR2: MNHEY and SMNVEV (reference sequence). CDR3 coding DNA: TGTGCCAGCAGTTTATCGTTTGAGCCGATCTACGAGCAGTACTTC. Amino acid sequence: CASSLSFEPIYEQYF.

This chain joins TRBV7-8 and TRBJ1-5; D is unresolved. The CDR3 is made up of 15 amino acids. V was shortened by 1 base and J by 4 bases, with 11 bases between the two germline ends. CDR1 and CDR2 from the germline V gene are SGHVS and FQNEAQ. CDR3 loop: CASSLDYNRNQPQHF. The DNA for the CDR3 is TGTGCCAGCAGCTTAGACTACAATCGGAATCAGCCCCAGCATTTT. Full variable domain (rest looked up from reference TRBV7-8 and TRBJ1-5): GAGVSQSPRYKVAKRGQDVALRCDPISGHVSLFWYQQALGQGPEFLTYFQNEAQLDKSGLPSDRFFAERPEGSVSTLKIQRTQQEDSAVYLCASSLDYNRNQPQHFGDGTRLSIL.

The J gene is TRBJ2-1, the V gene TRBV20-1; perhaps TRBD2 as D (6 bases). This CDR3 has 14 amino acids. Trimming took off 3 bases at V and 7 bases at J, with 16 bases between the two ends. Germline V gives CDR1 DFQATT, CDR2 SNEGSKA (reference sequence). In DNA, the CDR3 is TGCAGTGCTAGTAGGGCTACCCGGGGGAATGAGCAGTTCTTC. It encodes CSASRATRGNEQFF.

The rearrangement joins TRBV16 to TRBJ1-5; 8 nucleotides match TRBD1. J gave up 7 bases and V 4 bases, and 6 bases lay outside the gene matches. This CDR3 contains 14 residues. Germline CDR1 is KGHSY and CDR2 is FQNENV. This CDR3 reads CASSPGQGRQPQHF. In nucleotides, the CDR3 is TGTGCCAGCAGCCCCGGACAGGGTCGACAGCCCCAGCATTTT.

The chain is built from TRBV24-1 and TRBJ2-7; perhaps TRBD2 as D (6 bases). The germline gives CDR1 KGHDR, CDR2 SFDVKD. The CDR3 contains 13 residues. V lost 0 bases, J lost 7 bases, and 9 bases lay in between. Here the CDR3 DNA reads TGTGCCACCAGTGATTTGAACGGAGGGGAGCAGTACTTC. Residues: CATSDLNGGEQYF.

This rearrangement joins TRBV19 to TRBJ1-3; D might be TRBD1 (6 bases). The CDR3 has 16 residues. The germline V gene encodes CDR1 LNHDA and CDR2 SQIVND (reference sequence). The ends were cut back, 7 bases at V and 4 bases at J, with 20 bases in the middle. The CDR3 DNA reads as TGTGCCAGTACCTCTGGGGGCTTAGCCACAGGAAACACCATATATTTT. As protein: CASTSGGLATGNTIYF. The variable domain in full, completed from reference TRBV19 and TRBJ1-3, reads DGGITQSPKYLFRKEGQNVTLSCEQNLNHDAMYWYRQDPGQGLRLIYYSQIVNDFQKGDIAEGYSVSREKKESFPLTVTSAQKNPTAFYLCASTSGGLATGNTIYFGEGSWLTVV.

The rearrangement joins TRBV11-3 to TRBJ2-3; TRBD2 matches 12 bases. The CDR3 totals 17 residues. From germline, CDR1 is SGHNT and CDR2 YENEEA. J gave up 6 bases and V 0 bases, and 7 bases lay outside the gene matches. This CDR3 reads CASSLEGTSGRWDTQYF. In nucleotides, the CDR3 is TGTGCCAGCAGCTTAGAAGGGACTAGCGGGCGGTGGGATACGCAGTATTTT.

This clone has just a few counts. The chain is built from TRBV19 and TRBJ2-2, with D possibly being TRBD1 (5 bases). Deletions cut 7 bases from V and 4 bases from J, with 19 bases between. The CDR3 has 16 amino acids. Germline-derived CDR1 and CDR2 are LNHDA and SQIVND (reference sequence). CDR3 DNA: TGTGCCAGTACCACTGGGTCCTCACAGGTCACCGGGGAGCTGTTTTTT. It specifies CASTTGSSQVTGELFF.

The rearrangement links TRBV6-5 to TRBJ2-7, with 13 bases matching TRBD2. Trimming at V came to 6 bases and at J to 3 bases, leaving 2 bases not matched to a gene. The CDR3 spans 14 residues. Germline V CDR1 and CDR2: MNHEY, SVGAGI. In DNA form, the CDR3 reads TGTGCCAGCAGGGGACTAGCGGGGATCTACGAGCAGTACTTC. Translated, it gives CASRGLAGIYEQYF.

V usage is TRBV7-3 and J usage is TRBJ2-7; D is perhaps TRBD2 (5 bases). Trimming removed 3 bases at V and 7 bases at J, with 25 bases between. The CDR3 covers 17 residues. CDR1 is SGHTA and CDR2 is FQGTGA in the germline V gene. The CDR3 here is CASSFKAGGGFSGEQYF. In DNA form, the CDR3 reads TGTGCCAGCAGCTTTAAGGCCGGTGGCGGATTCTCGGGGGAGCAGTACTTC.

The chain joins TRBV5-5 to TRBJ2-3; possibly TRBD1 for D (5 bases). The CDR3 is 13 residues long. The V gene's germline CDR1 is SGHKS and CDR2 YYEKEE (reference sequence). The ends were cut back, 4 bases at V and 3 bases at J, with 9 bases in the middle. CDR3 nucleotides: TGTGCCAGCAGCAGAGCAGGGACAGATACGCAGTATTTT. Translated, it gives CASSRAGTDTQYF.

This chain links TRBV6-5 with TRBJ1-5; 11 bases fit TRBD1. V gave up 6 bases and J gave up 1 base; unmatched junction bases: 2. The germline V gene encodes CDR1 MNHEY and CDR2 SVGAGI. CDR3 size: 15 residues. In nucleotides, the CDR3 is TGTGCCAGCAGCGGACAGGGGGCCAGCAATCAGCCCCAGCATTTT. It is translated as CASSGQGASNQPQHF.

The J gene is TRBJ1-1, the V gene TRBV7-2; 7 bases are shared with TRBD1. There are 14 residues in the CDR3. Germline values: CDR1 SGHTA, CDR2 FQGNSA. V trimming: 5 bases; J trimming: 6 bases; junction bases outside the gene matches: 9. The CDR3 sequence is CASSVTQGRPEAFF. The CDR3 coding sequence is TGTGCCAGCAGCGTAACACAGGGGAGGCCTGAAGCTTTCTTT.

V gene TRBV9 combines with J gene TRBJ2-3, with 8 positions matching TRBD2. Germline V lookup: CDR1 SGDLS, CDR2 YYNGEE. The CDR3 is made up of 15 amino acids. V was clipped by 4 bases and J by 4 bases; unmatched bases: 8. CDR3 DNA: TGTGCCAGCAGCCCGGCTTTGCGGGAGGCAGATACGCAGTATTTT. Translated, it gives CASSPALREADTQYF. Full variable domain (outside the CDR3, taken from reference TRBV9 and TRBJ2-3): DSGVTQTPKHLITATGQRVTLRCSPRSGDLSVYWYQQSLDQGLQFLIQYYNGEERAKGNILERFSAQQFPDLHSELNLSSLELGDSALYFCASSPALREADTQYFGPGTRLTVL.

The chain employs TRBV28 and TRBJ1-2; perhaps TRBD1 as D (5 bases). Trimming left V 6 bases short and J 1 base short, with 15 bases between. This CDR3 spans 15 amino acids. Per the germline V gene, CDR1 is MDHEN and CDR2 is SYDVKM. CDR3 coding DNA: TGTGCCAGCAGCCCCATTACGGGGGGTAACTATGGCTACACCTTC. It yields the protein CASSPITGGNYGYTF.

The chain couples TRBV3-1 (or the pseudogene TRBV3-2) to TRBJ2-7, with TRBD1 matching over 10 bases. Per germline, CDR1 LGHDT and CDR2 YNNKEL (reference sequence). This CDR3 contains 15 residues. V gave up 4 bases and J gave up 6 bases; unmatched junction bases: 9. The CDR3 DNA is TGTGCCAGCAGCCCCAAGACAGGGGGCACGGGCGAGCAGTACTTC. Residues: CASSPKTGGTGEQYF.

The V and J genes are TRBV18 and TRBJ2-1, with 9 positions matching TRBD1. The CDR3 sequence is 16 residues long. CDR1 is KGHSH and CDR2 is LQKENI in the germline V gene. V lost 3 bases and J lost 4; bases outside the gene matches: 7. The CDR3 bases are TGTGCCAGCTCACCTCCCGGGACAGGGAGGTACAATGAGCAGTTCTTC. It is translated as CASSPPGTGRYNEQFF.

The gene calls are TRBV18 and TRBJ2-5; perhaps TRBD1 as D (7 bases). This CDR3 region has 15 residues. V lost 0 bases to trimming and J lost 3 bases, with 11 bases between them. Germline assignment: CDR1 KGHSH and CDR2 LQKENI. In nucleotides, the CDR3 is TGTGCCAGCTCACCACCAGGGGGCGGGGAAGAGACCCAGTACTTC. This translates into CASSPPGGGEETQYF.

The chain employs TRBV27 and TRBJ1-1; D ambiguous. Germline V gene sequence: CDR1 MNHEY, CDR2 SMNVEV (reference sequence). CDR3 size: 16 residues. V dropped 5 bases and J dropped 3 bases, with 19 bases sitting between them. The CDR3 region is CASSRYTVGRDTEAFF. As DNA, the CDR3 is TGTGCCAGCAGTAGATATACAGTAGGGAGGGACACTGAAGCTTTCTTT.

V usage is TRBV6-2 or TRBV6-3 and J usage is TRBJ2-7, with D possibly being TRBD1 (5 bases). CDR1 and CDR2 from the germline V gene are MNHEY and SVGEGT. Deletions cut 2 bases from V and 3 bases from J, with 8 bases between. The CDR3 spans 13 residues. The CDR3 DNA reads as TGTGCCAGCAGTTACGACAGATACTACGAGCAGTACTTC. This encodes CASSYDRYYEQYF.

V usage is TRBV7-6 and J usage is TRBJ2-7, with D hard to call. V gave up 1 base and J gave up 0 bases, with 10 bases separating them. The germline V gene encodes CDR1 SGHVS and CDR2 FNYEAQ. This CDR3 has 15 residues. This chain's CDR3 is CASSLGAESSYEQYF. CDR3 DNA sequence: TGTGCCAGCAGCTTAGGGGCAGAAAGCTCCTACGAGCAGTACTTC.